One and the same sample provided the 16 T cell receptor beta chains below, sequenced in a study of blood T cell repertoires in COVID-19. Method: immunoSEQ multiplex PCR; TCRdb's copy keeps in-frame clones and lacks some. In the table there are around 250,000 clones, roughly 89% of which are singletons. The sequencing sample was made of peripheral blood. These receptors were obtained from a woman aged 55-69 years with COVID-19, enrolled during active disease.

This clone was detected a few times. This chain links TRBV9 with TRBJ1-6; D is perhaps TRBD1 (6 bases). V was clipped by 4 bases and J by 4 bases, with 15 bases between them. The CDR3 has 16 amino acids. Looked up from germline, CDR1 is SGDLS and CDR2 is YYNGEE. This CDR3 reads CASSREGGSYNSPLHF. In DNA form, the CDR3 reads TGTGCCAGCAGCCGGGAGGGGGGATCATATAATTCACCCCTCCACTTT.

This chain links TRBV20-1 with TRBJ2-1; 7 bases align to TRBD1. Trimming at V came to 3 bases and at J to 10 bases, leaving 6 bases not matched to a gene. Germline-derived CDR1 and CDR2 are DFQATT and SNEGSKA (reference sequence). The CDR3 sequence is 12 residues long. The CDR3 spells CSASHRGREQFF. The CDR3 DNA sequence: TGCAGTGCTAGTCACAGGGGAAGAGAGCAGTTCTTC.

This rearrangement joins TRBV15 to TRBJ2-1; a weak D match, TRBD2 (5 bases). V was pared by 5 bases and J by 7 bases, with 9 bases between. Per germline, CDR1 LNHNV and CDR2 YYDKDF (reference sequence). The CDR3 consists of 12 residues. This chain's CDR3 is CATSPGLNEQFF. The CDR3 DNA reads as TGTGCCACCAGCCCGGGGTTAAATGAGCAGTTCTTC.

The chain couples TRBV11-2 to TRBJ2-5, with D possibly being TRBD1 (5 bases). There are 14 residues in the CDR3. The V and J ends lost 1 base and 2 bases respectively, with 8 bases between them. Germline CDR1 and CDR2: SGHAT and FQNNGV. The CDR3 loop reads CASSLGGRQETQYF. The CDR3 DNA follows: TGTGCCAGCAGCTTAGGGGGCAGGCAAGAGACCCAGTACTTC.

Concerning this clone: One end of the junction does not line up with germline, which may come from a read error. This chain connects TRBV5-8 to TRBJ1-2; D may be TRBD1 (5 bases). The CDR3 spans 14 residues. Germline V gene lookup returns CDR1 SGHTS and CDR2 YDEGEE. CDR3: CASSLGQGRNSQPF. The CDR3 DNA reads TGTGCCAGCAGCTTGGGTCAGGGAAGGAACTCTCAACCCTTC.

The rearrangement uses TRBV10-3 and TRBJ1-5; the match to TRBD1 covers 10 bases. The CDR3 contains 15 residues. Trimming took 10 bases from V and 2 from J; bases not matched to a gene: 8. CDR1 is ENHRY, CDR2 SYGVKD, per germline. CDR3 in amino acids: CATNPGTGGNQPQHF. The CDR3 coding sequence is TGTGCCACGAACCCTGGGACAGGGGGCAATCAGCCCCAGCATTTT.

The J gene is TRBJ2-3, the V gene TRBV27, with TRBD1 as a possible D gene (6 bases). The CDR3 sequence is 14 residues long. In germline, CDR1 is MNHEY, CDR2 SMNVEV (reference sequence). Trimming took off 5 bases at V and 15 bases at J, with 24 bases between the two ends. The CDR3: CASSQGQLGGPHYF. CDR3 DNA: TGTGCCAGCAGTCAGGGACAATTAGGCGGGCCCCACTATTTT.

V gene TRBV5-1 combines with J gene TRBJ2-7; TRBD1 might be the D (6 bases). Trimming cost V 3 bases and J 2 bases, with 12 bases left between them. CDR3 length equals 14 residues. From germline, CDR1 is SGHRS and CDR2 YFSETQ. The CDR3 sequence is CASSSVAGAYEQYF. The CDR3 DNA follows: TGCGCCAGCAGCTCCGTAGCAGGGGCCTACGAGCAGTACTTC.

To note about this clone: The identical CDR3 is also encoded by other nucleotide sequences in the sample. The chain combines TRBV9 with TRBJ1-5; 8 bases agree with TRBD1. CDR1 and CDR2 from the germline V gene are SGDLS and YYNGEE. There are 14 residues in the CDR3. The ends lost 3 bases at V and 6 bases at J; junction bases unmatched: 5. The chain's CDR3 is CASSDTGGGQPQHF. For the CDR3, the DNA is TGTGCCAGCAGCGATACAGGGGGAGGTCAGCCCCAGCATTTT.

In DNA form, the CDR3 reads TGTGCCAGCAGCCCCATAAGGGGGGGTGAGCAGTTCTTC. Translation: CASSPIRGGEQFF. The chain couples TRBV7-2 to TRBJ2-1, with D maybe TRBD2 (7 bases). This CDR3 has 13 amino acids. Trimming took 5 bases from V and 9 from J, leaving 14 bases between them. The germline V gene has CDR1 SGHTA and CDR2 FQGNSA.

This chain's CDR3 is CASSLGRGGGGTDTQYF. CDR3 sequence (DNA): TGTGCCAGCAGCTTAGGGAGAGGGGGCGGTGGCACAGATACGCAGTATTTT. The J gene is TRBJ2-3, the V gene TRBV7-2; 7 bases line up with TRBD1. Germline assignment: CDR1 SGHTA and CDR2 FQGNSA. After removal of 1 base from V and 1 base from J, the junction contained 8 bases not matched to a gene. The CDR3 is 17 amino acids. The full variable domain, in which reference TRBV7-2 and TRBJ2-3 provide the parts outside the CDR3, is GAGVSQSPSNKVTEKGKDVELRCDPISGHTALYWYRQSLGQGLEFLIYFQGNSAPDKSGLPSDRFSAERTGGSVSTLTIQRTQQEDSAVYLCASSLGRGGGGTDTQYFGPGTRLTVL.

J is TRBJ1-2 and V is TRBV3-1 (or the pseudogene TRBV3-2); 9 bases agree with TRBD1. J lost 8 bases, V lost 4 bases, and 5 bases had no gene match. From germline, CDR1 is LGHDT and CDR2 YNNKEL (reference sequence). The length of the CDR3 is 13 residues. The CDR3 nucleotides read TGTGCCAGCAGCCTTGGGACAGGGTCCGGCTACACCTTC. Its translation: CASSLGTGSGYTF.

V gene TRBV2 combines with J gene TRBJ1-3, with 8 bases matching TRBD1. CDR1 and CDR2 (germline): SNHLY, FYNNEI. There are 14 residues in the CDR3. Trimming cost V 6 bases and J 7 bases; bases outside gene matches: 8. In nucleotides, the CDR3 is TGTGCCAGCAGGGGGAGAGGACAGGGCAACACCATATATTTT. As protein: CASRGRGQGNTIYF.

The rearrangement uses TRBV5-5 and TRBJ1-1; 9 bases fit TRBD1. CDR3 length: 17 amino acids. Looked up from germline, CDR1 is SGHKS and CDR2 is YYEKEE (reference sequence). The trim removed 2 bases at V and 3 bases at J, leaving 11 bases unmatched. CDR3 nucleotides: TGTGCCAGCAGCTTTACAGGGGGCGCGGGGACAGACACTGAAGCTTTCTTT. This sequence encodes CASSFTGGAGTDTEAFF. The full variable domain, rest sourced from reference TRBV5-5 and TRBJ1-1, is DAGVTQSPTHLIKTRGQQVTLRCSPISGHKSVSWYQQVLGQGPQFIFQYYEKEERGRGNFPDRFSARQFPNYSSELNVNALLLGDSALYLCASSFTGGAGTDTEAFFGQGTRLTVV.

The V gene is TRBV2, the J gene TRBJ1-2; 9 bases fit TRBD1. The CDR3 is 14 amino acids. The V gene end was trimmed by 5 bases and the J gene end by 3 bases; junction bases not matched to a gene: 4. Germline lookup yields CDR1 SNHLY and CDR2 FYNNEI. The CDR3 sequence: CASSPQGAYYGYTF. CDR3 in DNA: TGTGCCAGCAGTCCACAGGGGGCTTACTATGGCTACACCTTC.

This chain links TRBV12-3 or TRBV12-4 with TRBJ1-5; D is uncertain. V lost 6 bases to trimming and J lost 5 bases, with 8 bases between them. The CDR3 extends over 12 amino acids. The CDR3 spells CASSGGHQPQHF. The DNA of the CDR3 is TGTGCCAGCAGCGGAGGGCATCAGCCCCAGCATTTT.